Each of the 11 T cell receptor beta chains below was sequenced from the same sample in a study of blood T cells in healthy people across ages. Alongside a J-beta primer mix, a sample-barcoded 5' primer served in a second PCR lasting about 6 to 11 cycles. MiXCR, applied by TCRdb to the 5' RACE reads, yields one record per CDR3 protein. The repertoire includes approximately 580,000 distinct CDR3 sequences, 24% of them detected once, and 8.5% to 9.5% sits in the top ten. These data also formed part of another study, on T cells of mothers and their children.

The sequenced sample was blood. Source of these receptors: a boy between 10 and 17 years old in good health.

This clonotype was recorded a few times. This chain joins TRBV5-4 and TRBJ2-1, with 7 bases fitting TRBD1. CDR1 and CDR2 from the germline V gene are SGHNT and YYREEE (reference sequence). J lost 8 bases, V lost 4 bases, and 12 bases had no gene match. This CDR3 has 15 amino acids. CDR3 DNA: TGTGCCAGCAGCGCCATGATGGACAGGCCCCATGAGCAGTTCTTC. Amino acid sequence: CASSAMMDRPHEQFF.

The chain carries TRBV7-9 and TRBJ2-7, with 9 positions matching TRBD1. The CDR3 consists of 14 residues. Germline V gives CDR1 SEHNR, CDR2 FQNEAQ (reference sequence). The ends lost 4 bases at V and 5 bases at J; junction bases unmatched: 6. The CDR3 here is CASSSRDRVHEQYF. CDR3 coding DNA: TGTGCCAGCAGCTCCAGGGACAGGGTCCACGAGCAGTACTTC.

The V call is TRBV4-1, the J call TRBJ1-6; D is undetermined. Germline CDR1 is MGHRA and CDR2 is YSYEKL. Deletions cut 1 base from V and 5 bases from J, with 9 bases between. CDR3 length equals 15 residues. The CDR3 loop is CASSQVTEHNSPLHF. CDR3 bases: TGCGCCAGCAGCCAAGTGACCGAACATAATTCACCCCTCCACTTT.

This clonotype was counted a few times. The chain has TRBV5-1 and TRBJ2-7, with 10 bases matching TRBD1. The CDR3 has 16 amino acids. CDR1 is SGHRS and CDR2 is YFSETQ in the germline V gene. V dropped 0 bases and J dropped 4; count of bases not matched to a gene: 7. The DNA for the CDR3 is TGCGCCAGCAGCTTGGAGTTTGGGACAGGGGTTTACGAGCAGTACTTC. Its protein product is CASSLEFGTGVYEQYF.

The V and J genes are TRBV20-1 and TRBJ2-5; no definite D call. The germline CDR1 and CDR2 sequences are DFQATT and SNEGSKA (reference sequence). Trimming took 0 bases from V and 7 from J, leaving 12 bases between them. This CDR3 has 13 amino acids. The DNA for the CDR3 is TGCAGTGCTAGAGATGCCGGGCGCGGGACCCAGTACTTC. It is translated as CSARDAGRGTQYF.

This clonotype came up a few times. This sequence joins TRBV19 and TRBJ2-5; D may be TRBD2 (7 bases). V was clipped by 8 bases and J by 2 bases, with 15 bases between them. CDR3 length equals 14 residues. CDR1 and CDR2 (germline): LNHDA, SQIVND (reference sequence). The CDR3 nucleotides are TGTGCCAGTGGGCAGGGGAGGGGGCAAGAGACCCAGTACTTC. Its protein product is CASGQGRGQETQYF.

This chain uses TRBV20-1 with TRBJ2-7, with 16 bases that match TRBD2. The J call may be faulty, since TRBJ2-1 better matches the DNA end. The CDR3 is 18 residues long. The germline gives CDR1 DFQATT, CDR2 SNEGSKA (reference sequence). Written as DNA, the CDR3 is TGCAGTGCTAGAGACGTCGGGACTAGCGGGGGGGATTACAATGAGCAGTTCTTC. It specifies CSARDVGTSGGDYNEQFF.

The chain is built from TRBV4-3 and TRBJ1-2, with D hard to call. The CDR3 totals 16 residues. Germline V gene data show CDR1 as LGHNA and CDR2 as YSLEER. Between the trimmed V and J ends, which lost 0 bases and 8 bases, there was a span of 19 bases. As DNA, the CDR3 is TGCGCCAGCAGCCAAGACGGTTCCCGGGGTCCTGGCGGCTACACCTTC. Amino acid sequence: CASSQDGSRGPGGYTF.

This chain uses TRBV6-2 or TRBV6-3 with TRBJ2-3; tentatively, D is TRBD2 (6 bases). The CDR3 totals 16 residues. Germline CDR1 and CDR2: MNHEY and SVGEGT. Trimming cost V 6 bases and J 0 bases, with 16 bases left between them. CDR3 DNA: TGTGCCAGCAGCCGGAGGGAGAGACGGAGCACAGATACGCAGTATTTT. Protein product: CASSRRERRSTDTQYF.

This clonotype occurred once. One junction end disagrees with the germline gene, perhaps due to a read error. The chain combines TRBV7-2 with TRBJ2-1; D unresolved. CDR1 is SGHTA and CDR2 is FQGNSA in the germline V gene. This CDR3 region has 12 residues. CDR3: CASSTTYNGQFF. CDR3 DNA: TGTGCCAGCAGCACGACTTACAATGGGCAGTTCTTC.

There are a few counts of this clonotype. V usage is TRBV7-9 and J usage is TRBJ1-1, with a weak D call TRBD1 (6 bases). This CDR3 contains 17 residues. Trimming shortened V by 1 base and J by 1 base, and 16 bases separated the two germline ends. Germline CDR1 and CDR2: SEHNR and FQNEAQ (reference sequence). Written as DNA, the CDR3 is TGTGCCAGCAGCTTAGGTACGGGGGGCTTAACGAACACTGAAGCTTTCTTT. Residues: CASSLGTGGLTNTEAFF.